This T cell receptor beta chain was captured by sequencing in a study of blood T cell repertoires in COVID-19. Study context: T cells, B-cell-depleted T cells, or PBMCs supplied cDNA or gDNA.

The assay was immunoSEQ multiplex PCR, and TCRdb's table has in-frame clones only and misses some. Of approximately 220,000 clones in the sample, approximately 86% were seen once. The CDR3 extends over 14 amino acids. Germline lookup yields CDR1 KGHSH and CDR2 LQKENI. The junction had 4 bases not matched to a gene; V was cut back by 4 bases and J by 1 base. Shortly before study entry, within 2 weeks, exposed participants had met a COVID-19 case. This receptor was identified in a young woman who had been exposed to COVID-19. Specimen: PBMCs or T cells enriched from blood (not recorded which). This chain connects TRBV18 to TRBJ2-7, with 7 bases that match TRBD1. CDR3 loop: CASSQGAISYEQYF. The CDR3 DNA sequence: TGTGCCAGCTCACAGGGGGCTATTTCCTACGAGCAGTACTTC.